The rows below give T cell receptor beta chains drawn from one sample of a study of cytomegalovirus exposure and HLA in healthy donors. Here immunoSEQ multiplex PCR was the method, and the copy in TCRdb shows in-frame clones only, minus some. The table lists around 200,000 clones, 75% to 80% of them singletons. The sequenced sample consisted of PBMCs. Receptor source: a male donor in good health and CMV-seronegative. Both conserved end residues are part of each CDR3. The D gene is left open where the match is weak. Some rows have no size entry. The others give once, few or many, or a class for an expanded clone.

CASRGQVGEQYF,TGTGCCAGCCGTGGACAGGTCGGCGAGCAGTACTTC,TRBV6-5,TRBD1,NA,TRBJ2-7
CASERGRADTDTQYF,TGTGCCAGCGAGAGGGGGAGGGCCGACACAGATACGCAGTATTTT,TRBV7-9,NA,NA,TRBJ2-3
CASSLSVESYEQYF,TGCGCCAGCAGCTTGTCGGTTGAATCCTACGAGCAGTACTTC,TRBV5-1,NA,NA,TRBJ2-7
CASSVGYQPQHF,TGTGCCAGCAGTGTGGGCTACCAGCCCCAGCATTTT,TRBV25-1,NA,NA,TRBJ1-5
CASSPGWAGGGDTQYF,TGTGCCAGCAGTCCCGGTTGGGCAGGGGGTGGAGATACGCAGTATTTT,TRBV25-1,TRBD1,NA,TRBJ2-3
CATSRDRRGPGNTIYF,TGTGCCACCAGCAGAGATAGGAGAGGGCCGGGAAACACCATATATTTT,TRBV15,NA,NA,TRBJ1-3
CASSPPGRTEAFF,TGTGCCAGCAGCCCTCCGGGGAGGACTGAAGCTTTCTTT,TRBV9,NA,NA,TRBJ1-1
CASSLRDRGTGELFF,TGTGCCAGCAGCTTACGAGACAGGGGCACCGGGGAGCTGTTTTTT,TRBV7-3,TRBD1,NA,TRBJ2-2
CASSLTGAHEQYF,TGTGCCAGCAGTTTAACAGGGGCCCACGAGCAGTACTTC,TRBV27,TRBD1,NA,TRBJ2-7
CASSPPLRYQETQYF,TGTGCCAGCAGCCCCCCCCTGAGGTACCAAGAGACCCAGTACTTC,TRBV7-9,NA,once,TRBJ2-5
CASKHSGIDEKLFF,TGTGCCAGCAAACATTCGGGTATCGATGAAAAACTGTTTTTT,TRBV7-9,NA,NA,TRBJ1-4
CASSLRGTDGYTF,TGTGCCAGCAGCTTGCGGGGGACGGATGGCTACACCTTC,TRBV5-4,NA,NA,TRBJ1-2
CASSLRGTNEKLFF,TGTGCCAGCAGCTTGCGGGGAACTAATGAAAAACTGTTTTTT,TRBV5-4,NA,NA,TRBJ1-4
CATSRAGGRQPQHF,TGTGCCACCAGCAGAGCGGGAGGACGTCAGCCCCAGCATTTT,TRBV15,NA,NA,TRBJ1-5
CASSLPGQGEETQYF,TGTGCCAGCAGCTTACCGGGACAGGGGGAAGAGACCCAGTACTTC,TRBV5-6,TRBD1,NA,TRBJ2-5
CASSSGDYSNQPQHF,TGCGCCAGCAGCTCGGGGGATTATAGCAATCAGCCCCAGCATTTT,TRBV5-1,NA,NA,TRBJ1-5
CASRLGTTKRGYTF,TGTGCCAGTAGGCTGGGGACTACCAAGAGGGGCTACACCTTC,TRBV19,NA,NA,TRBJ1-2
CASSRQGALGTEAFF,TGTGCCAGCAGCAGACAGGGGGCTCTTGGCACTGAAGCTTTCTTT,TRBV5-8,TRBD1,NA,TRBJ1-1
CASRFGSHYEQYF,TGTGCCAGCAGGTTCGGGTCGCACTACGAGCAGTACTTC,TRBV27,NA,NA,TRBJ2-7
CASSLGTSGVAYNEQFF,TGTGCCAGCAGCTTGGGGACTAGCGGGGTTGCCTACAATGAGCAGTTCTTC,TRBV5-4,TRBD2,NA,TRBJ2-1
CASSLGGGRVYGYTF,TGTGCCAGCAGCTTAGGTGGGGGCAGGGTCTATGGCTACACCTTC,TRBV7-8,NA,once,TRBJ1-2
CASSPRGQGGYGYTF,TGTGCCAGTAGTCCCCGGGGACAGGGTGGCTATGGCTACACCTTC,TRBV19,TRBD1,NA,TRBJ1-2
CASSYTPSSYEQYF,TGTGCCAGCAGTTACACTCCGAGCTCCTACGAGCAGTACTTC,TRBV6-5,NA,NA,TRBJ2-7
CASSQVGSGIDEQFF,TGTGCCAGCAGCCAAGTTGGTAGCGGGATCGATGAGCAGTTCTTC,TRBV4-2,TRBD2,NA,TRBJ2-1
CASRTENTGELFF,TGTGCCAGCCGGACAGAGAACACCGGGGAGCTGTTTTTT,TRBV6-6,NA,NA,TRBJ2-2
CASSFGTAGAKETQYF,TGTGCTAGCAGCTTTGGGACAGCGGGAGCCAAGGAGACCCAGTACTTC,TRBV7-7,NA,NA,TRBJ2-5
CASSLAGVYNEQFF,TGTGCCAGCAGTCTAGCGGGAGTCTACAATGAGCAGTTCTTC,TRBV7-8,TRBD2,NA,TRBJ2-1
CASSQDEIASDTQYF,TGCGCCAGCAGCCAAGATGAAATAGCCTCAGATACGCAGTATTTT,TRBV4-1,NA,NA,TRBJ2-3
CASSSGKNGYTF,TGCGCCAGCAGCTCAGGGAAAAACGGCTACACCTTC,TRBV5-1,NA,NA,TRBJ1-2
CASTARRFYGYTF,TGTGCCAGCACCGCCAGGCGATTCTATGGCTACACCTTC,TRBV6-5,NA,NA,TRBJ1-2
CASSYAGSPGELFF,TGCGCCAGCAGCTACGCAGGATCCCCCGGGGAGCTGTTTTTT,TRBV4-3,NA,NA,TRBJ2-2
CASSNPIGQGNTGELFF,TGTGCCAGTAGTAATCCTATCGGACAGGGTAACACCGGGGAGCTGTTTTTT,TRBV19,TRBD1,few,TRBJ2-2
CSGMGQDYEQYF,TGCAGCGGAATGGGACAGGACTACGAGCAGTACTTC,TRBV29-1,TRBD1,NA,TRBJ2-7